The 9 T cell receptor beta chains listed next were all sequenced from one sample in a study of blood T cell repertoires in COVID-19. Method: immunoSEQ multiplex PCR; TCRdb's copy keeps in-frame clones and lacks some. The table shows under 350,000 clones, with roughly 85% occurring only once. Sequencing was carried out using peripheral blood. The receptors derive from a human donor in a cohort sampled during active COVID-19.

The gene calls are TRBV5-4 and TRBJ2-3, with TRBD2 matching 7 bases. This CDR3 comprises 16 residues. CDR1 is SGHNT and CDR2 is YYREEE in the germline V gene (reference sequence). The trim removed 4 bases at V and 2 bases at J, leaving 10 bases unmatched. CDR3 region: CASSPRSGINTDTQYF. The CDR3 DNA follows: TGTGCCAGCAGCCCGCGGAGCGGGATTAACACAGATACGCAGTATTTT.

The chain uses TRBV14 and TRBJ2-7, with D uncertain. CDR1 is SGHDN and CDR2 is FVKESK in the germline V gene. The CDR3 is 12 amino acids. Trimming cost V 4 bases and J 5 bases, with 9 bases left between them. DNA for the CDR3: TGTGCCAGCAGCCCGACTTTTGACGAGCAGTACTTC. It translates to CASSPTFDEQYF.

V usage is TRBV24-1 and J usage is TRBJ2-1; 12 nucleotides match TRBD2. There are 19 residues in the CDR3. Germline V gene sequence: CDR1 KGHDR, CDR2 SFDVKD. Trimming took 8 bases from V and 0 from J; bases not matched to a gene: 13. The CDR3 loop reads CATKGASGGGLSSYNEQFF. The CDR3 DNA sequence: TGTGCCACCAAGGGCGCTAGCGGGGGGGGATTAAGCTCCTACAATGAGCAGTTCTTC.

The rearrangement joins TRBV20-1 to TRBJ2-7; D is perhaps TRBD2 (7 bases). In germline, CDR1 is DFQATT, CDR2 SNEGSKA (reference sequence). V lost 3 bases and J lost 2, with 14 bases in between. The CDR3 has 14 amino acids. DNA of the CDR3: TGCAGTGCTAGTCTGGGGGGGCTTCCCTACGAGCAGTACTTC. Translating gives CSASLGGLPYEQYF.

The chain recombines TRBV7-8 with TRBJ1-2; TRBD1 might be the D (6 bases). This CDR3 spans 16 amino acids. V was clipped by 5 bases and J by 0 bases, with 16 bases between them. In germline, CDR1 is SGHVS, CDR2 FQNEAQ. Here the CDR3 reads CASSQRPTGSNYGYTF. The CDR3 DNA sequence: TGTGCCAGCAGCCAACGACCGACAGGTTCTAACTATGGCTACACCTTC.

The gene calls are TRBV7-9 and TRBJ2-2; 10 bases match TRBD1. Germline V gene sequence: CDR1 SEHNR, CDR2 FQNEAQ (reference sequence). This CDR3 contains 16 residues. V was pared by 5 bases and J by 6 bases, with 9 bases of the junction left unmatched. CDR3 protein: CASSTTGTGAPGELFF. The DNA of the CDR3 is TGTGCCAGCAGCACCACCGGGACAGGGGCTCCCGGGGAGCTGTTTTTT.

The chain is built from TRBV7-9 and TRBJ1-6; the D gene is possibly TRBD1 (6 bases). The V gene's germline CDR1 is SEHNR and CDR2 FQNEAQ (reference sequence). Trimming pared 5 bases from V and 5 bases from J, leaving 16 bases between. The CDR3 runs 16 residues. The CDR3 here is CASSQSWGQNNSPLHF. The CDR3 DNA is TGTGCCAGCAGCCAGTCGTGGGGACAAAATAATTCACCCCTCCACTTT.

The chain couples TRBV27 to TRBJ1-2; D is ambiguous. The V and J ends lost 6 bases and 8 bases respectively, with 10 bases between them. Germline lookup yields CDR1 MNHEY and CDR2 SMNVEV (reference sequence). CDR3 length equals 11 residues. In DNA, the CDR3 is TGTGCCAGCAGGCCCGCCAGGGGCTACACCTTC. Amino acid sequence: CASRPARGYTF.

The chain combines TRBV7-8 with TRBJ1-1; D remains unclear. Trimming cost V 2 bases and J 5 bases, with 12 bases left between them. Germline V gene lookup returns CDR1 SGHVS and CDR2 FQNEAQ. This CDR3 is 14 amino acids long. CDR3 in amino acids: CASSLLVEDTEAFF. CDR3 nucleotide sequence: TGTGCCAGCAGCTTATTGGTTGAGGATACTGAAGCTTTCTTT.